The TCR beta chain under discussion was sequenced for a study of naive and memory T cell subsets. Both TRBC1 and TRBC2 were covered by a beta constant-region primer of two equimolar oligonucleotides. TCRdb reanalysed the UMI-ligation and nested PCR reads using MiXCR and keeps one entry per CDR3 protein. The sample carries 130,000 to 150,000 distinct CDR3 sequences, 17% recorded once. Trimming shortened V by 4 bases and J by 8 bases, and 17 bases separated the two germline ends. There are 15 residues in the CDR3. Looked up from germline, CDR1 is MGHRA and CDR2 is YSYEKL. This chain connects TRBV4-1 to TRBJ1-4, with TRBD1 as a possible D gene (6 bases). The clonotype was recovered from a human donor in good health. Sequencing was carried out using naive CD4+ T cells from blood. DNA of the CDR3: TGCGCCAGCAGCCGCAGGACAGCGGAGTTCGAAAAACTGTTTTTT. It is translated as CASSRRTAEFEKLFF.